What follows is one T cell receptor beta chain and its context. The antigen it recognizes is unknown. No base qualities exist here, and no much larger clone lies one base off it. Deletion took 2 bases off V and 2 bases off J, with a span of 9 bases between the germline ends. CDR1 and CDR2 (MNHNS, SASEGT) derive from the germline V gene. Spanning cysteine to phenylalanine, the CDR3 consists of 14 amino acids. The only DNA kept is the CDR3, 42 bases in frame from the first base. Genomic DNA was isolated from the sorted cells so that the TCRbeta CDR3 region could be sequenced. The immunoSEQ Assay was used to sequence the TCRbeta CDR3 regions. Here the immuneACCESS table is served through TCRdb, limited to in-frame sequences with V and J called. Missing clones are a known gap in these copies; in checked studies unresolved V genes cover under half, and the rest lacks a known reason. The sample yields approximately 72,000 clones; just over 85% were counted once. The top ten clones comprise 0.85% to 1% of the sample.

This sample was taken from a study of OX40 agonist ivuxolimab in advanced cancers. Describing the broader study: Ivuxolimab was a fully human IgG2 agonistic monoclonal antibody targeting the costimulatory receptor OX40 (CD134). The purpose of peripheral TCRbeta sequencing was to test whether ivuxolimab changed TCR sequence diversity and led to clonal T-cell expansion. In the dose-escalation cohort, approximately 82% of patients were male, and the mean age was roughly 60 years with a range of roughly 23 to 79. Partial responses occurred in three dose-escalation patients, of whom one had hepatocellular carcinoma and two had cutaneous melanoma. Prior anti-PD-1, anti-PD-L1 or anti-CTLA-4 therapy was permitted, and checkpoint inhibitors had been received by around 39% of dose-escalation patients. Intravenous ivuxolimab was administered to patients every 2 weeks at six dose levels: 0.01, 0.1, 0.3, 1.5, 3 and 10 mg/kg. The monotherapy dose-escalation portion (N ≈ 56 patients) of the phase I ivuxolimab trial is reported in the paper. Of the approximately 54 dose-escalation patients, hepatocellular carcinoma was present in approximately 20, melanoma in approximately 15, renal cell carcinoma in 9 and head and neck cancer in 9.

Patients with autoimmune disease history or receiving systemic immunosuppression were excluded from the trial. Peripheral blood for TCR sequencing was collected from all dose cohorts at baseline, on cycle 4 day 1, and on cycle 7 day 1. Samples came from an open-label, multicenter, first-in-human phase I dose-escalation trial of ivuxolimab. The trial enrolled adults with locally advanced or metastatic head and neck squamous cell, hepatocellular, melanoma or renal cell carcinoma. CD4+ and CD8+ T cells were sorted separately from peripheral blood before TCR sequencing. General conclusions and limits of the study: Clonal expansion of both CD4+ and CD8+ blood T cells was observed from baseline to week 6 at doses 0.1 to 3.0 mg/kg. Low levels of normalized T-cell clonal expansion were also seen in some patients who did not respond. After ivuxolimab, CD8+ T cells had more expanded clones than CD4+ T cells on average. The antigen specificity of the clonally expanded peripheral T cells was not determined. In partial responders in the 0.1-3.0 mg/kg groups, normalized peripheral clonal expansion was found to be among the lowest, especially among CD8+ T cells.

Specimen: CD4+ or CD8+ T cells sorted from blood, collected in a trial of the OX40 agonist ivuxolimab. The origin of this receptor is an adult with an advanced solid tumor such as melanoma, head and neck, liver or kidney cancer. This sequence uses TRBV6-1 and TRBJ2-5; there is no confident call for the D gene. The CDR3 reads CASSEQLKQETQYF. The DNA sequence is TGTGCCAGCAGTGAACAGCTAAAACAAGAGACCCAGTACTTC.